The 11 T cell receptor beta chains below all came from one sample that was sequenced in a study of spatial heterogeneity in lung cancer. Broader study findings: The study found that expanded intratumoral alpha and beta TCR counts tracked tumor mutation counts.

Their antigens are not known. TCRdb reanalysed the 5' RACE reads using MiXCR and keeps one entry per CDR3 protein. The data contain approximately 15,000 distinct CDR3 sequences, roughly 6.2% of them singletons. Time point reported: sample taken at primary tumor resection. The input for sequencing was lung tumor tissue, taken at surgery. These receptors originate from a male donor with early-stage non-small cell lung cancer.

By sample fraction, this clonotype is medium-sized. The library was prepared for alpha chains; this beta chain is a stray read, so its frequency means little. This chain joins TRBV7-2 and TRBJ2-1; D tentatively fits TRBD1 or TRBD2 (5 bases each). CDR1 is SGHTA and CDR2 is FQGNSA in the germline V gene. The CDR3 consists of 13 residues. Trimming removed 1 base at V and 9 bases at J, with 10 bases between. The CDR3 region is CASSLGGLLEQFF. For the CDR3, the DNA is TGTGCCAGCAGCTTAGGGGGGTTGCTTGAGCAGTTCTTC.

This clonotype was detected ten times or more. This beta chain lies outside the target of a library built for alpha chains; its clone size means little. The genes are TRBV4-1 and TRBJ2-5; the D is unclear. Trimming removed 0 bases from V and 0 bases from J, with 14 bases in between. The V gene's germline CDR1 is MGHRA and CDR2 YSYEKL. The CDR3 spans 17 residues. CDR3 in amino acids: CASSQDSLETYQETQYF. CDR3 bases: TGCGCCAGCAGCCAAGATTCCCTAGAAACTTACCAAGAGACCCAGTACTTC.

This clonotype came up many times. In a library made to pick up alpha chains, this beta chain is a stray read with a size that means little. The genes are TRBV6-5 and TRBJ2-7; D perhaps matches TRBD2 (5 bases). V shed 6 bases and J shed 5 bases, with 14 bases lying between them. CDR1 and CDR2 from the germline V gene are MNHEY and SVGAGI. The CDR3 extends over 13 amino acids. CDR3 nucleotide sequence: TGTGCCAGCAGCCCCCAGAGCGGCGACGAGCAGTACTTC. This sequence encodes CASSPQSGDEQYF.

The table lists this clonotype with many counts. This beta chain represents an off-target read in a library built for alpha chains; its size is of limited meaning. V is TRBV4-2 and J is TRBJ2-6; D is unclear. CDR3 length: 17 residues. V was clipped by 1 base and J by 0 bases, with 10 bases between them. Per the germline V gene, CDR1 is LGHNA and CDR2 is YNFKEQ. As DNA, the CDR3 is TGTGCCAGCAGCCAAGGTTCTCCCGACTCTGGGGCCAACGTCCTGACTTTC. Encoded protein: CASSQGSPDSGANVLTF.

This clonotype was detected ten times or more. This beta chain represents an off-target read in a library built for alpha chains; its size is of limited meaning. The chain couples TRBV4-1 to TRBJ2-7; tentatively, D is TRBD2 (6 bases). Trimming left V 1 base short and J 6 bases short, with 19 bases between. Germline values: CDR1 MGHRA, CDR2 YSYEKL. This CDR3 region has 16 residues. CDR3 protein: CASSQGAIGSSLEQYF. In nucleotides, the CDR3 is TGCGCCAGCAGCCAAGGGGCAATCGGGAGCTCTCTCGAGCAGTACTTC.

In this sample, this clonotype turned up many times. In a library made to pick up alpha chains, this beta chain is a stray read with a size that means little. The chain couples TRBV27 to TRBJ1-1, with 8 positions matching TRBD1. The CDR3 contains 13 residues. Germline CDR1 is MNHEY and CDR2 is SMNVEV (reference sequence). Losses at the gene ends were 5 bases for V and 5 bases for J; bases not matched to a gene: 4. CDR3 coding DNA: TGTGCCAGCAGTCGACAGGGGTTTACTGAAGCTTTCTTT. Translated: CASSRQGFTEAFF.

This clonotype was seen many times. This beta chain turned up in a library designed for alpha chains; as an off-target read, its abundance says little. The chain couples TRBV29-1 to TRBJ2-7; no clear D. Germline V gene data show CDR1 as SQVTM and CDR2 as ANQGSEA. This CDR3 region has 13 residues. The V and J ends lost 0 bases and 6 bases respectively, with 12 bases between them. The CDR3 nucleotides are TGCAGCGTTGAAGATCGAACGGGTCCCGAGCAGTACTTC. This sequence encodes CSVEDRTGPEQYF.

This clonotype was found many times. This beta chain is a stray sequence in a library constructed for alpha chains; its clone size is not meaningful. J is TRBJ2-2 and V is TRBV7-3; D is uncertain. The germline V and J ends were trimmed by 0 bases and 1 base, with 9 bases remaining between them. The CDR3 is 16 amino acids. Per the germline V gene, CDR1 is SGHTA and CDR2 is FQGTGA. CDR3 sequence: CASSLTPGMNTGELFF. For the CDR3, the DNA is TGTGCCAGCAGCTTAACGCCAGGAATGAACACCGGGGAGCTGTTTTTT.

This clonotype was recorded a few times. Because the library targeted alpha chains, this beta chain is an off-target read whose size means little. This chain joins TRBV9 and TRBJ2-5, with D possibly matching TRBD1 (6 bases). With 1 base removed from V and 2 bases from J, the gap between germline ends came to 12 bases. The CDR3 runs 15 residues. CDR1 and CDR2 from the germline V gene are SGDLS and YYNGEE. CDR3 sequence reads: CASSVLQGYQETQYF. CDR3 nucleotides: TGTGCCAGCAGCGTACTGCAGGGGTATCAAGAGACCCAGTACTTC.

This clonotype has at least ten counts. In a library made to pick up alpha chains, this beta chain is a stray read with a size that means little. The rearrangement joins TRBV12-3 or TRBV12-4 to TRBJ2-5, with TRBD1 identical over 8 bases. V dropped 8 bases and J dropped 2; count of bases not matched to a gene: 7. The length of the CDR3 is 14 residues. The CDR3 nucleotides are TGTGCCAGCGCCCCAGGGGGCCCGCAAGAGACCCAGTACTTC. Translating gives CASAPGGPQETQYF.

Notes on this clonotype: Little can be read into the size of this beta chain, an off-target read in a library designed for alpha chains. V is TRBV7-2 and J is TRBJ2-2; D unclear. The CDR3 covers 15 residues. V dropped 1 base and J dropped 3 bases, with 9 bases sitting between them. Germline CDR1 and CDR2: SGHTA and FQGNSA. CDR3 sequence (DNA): TGTGCCAGCAGCTTAGGGCCTTCCTACACCGGGGAGCTGTTTTTT. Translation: CASSLGPSYTGELFF.